The 2 T cell receptor beta chains given below trace back to one sample, sequenced in a study of identical twins (dated by TCRdb to about 2016). The library was prepared using 5' RACE. Instrument on record: Illumina HiSeq 2000. The raw public data were reprocessed by TCRdb itself: fastp quality trimming at Q25, MiXCR clonotype calling, in-frame beta chains only. Rows with one shared CDR3 protein collapse into an entry with the most common genes and DNA. The sample contains more than 400,000 distinct CDR3 sequences, about 15% of them found a single time. Of the sample, roughly 0.43% is held by the ten largest clones. The data also belong to a second study, concerning yellow fever vaccine responses in identical twins.

The sequencing sample was made of CD4+ T cells sorted from blood. The receptors were gathered from a young woman in good health.

Details on this clonotype: One junction end disagrees with the germline gene, perhaps due to a read error. The rearrangement links TRBV29-1 to TRBJ1-2, with D unresolved. Germline V CDR1 and CDR2: SQVTM, ANQGSEA. The CDR3 consists of 13 residues. As DNA, the CDR3 is TGCTGCGTTGAAGGTGGAGGAAACTATGGCTACACCTTC. Amino acids: CCVEGGGNYGYTF.

This clonotype was counted a few times. The chain uses TRBV18 and TRBJ1-1, with D possibly being TRBD1 (5 bases). This CDR3 region has 15 residues. Trimming removed 3 bases from V and 4 bases from J, with 15 bases in between. Germline V gene sequence: CDR1 KGHSH, CDR2 LQKENI. CDR3 sequence (DNA): TGTGCCAGCTCACCGGTGGAGGGGTTGAGCACTGAAGCTTTCTTT. Translated: CASSPVEGLSTEAFF.